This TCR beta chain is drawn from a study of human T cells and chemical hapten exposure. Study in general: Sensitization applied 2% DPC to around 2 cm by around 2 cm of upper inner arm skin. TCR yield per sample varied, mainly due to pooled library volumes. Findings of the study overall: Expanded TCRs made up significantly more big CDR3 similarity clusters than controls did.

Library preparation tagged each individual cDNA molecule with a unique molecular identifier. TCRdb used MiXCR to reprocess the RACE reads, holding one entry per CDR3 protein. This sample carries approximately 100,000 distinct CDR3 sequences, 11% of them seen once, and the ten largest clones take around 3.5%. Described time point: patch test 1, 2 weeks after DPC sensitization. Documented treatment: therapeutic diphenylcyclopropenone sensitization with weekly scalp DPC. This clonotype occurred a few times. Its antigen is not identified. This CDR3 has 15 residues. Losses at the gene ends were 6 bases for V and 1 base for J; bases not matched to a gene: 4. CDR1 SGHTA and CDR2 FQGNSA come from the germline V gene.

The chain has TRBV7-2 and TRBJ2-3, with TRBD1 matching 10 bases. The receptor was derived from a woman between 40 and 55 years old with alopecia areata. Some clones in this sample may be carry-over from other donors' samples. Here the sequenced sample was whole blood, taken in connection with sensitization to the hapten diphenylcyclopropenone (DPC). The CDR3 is CASRRQGAGTDTQYF. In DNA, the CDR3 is TGTGCCAGCAGGCGACAGGGGGCTGGCACAGATACGCAGTATTTT.